The entry below describes one T cell receptor (beta chain). The entry originates in a study of blood T cell repertoires in COVID-19. Produced via immunoSEQ multiplex PCR; TCRdb's table is partial and in-frame only. Here the sample spans 200,000 or so clones, approximately 87% being singletons. The V end lost 4 bases, the J end lost 0 bases, and 13 bases lay between the germline ends. This CDR3 is 16 amino acids long. Germline assignment: CDR1 MDHEN and CDR2 SYDVKM. This receptor was identified in a woman in her 70s with acute or convalescent COVID-19. The material sequenced was peripheral blood. V gene TRBV28 combines with J gene TRBJ1-3, with D unresolved. CDR3 coding DNA: TGTGCCAGCAGTTCGCCCGGGGAGTACTCTGGAAACACCATATATTTT. It specifies CASSSPGEYSGNTIYF.